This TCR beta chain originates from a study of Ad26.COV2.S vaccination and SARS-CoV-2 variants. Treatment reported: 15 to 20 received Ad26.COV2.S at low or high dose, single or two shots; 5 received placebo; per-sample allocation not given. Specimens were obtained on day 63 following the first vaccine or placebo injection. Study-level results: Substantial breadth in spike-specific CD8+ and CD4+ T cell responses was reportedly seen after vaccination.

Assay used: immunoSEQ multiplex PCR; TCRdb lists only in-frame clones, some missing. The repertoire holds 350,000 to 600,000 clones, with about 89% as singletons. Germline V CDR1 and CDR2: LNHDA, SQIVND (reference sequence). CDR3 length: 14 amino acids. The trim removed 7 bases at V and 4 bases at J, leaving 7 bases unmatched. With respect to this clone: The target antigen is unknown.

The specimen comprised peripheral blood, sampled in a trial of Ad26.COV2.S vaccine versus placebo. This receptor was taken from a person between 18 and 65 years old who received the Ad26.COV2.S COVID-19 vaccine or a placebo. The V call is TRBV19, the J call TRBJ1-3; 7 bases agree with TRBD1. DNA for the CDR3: TGTGCCAGTACCCTGACAGGGATCGGAAACACCATATATTTT. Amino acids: CASTLTGIGNTIYF.